Following are 29 T cell receptor beta chains from one sample sequenced in a study of blood T cells in healthy people across ages. A J-beta primer mix and a sample-barcoded 5' primer were used in a second PCR of roughly 6 to 12 cycles. Via MiXCR, TCRdb re-called the 5' RACE reads, giving one row per CDR3 protein. The sample contains about 580,000 distinct CDR3 sequences, around 48% of which appear only once. Sequencing was carried out using blood. These receptors were collected from a man at least 80 years old in good health.

Ten or more counts support this clonotype. A much larger clonotype is one base distant, so this may be a read error. V is TRBV6-5 and J is TRBJ1-2; D is unclear. The CDR3 extends over 13 amino acids. Germline lookup yields CDR1 MNHEY and CDR2 SVGAGI. CDR3 in amino acids: CVSSYERNYGYTF. CDR3 nucleotides: TGTGTCAGCAGTTACGAGCGAAACTATGGCTACACCTTC.

In its sample, this clonotype was seen a few times. The chain couples TRBV6-5 to TRBJ2-5; D possibly corresponds to TRBD2 (6 bases). With 5 bases removed from V and 11 bases from J, the gap between germline ends came to 12 bases. This CDR3 is 11 amino acids long. CDR1 and CDR2 from the germline V gene are MNHEY and SVGAGI. The CDR3, as DNA: TGTGCCAGCAGTGCGGGGCGCAAGCAGTACTTC. This translates into CASSAGRKQYF.

This clonotype was counted a few times. The J gene is TRBJ2-7, the V gene TRBV5-6; 7 bases fit TRBD1. This CDR3 spans 16 amino acids. After removal of 2 bases from V and 7 bases from J, the junction contained 15 bases not matched to a gene. Germline V gives CDR1 SGHDT, CDR2 YYEEEE. CDR3 residues: CASSFGQGVSYNEQYF. CDR3 in DNA: TGTGCCAGCAGCTTTGGTCAGGGGGTCTCCTACAATGAGCAGTACTTC.

The chain joins TRBV13 to TRBJ2-3, with 9 positions matching TRBD2. The V gene's germline CDR1 is PRHDT and CDR2 FYEKMQ (reference sequence). J was trimmed by 4 bases and V by 3 bases; bases with no gene match: 5. This CDR3 has 15 amino acids. The CDR3 bases are TGTGCCAGCAGCTTCCTAGCGGGGCCCTCAGATACGCAGTATTTT. It is translated as CASSFLAGPSDTQYF. Combining the CDR3 with reference TRBV13 and TRBJ2-3 gives the whole variable domain AAGVIQSPRHLIKEKRETATLKCYPIPRHDTVYWYQQGPGQDPQFLISFYEKMQSDKGSIPDRFSAQQFSDYHSELNMSSLELGDSALYFCASSFLAGPSDTQYFGPGTRLTVL.

This clonotype has a single count. This CDR3 fails to terminate in the conserved phenylalanine or tryptophan, so it likely reflects a read error. The rearrangement links TRBV4-3 to TRBJ1-2; the D is unclear. Germline-derived CDR1 and CDR2 are LGHNA and YSLEER. This CDR3 contains 15 residues. V lost 1 base to trimming and J lost 5 bases, with 14 bases between them. CDR3 in DNA: TGCGCCAGCAGCCAAGTTTTATCCGCTGGGTATGGCTACACCGTC. It encodes CASSQVLSAGYGYTV.

The rearrangement links TRBV10-3 to TRBJ2-4; D possibly corresponds to TRBD2 (6 bases). The DNA end favors TRBJ2-7, so the J call may be wrong. The germline V gene encodes CDR1 ENHRY and CDR2 SYGVKD. The CDR3 has 13 residues. The CDR3 spells CAIRGTLAYEQYF. CDR3 sequence (DNA): TGTGCCATCAGGGGGACTCTGGCCTACGAGCAGTACTTC.

This clonotype has more than one count but fewer than ten. This chain connects TRBV27 to TRBJ2-1, with 9 positions matching TRBD1. The germline CDR1 and CDR2 sequences are MNHEY and SMNVEV (reference sequence). The V and J ends lost 2 bases and 8 bases, in that order; junction bases with no gene match: 13. The CDR3 is 17 residues long. In DNA form, the CDR3 reads TGTGCCAGCAGTTTAAACGGGGGACAGGGAGTTAGGGATGAGCAGTTCTTC. Protein: CASSLNGGQGVRDEQFF.

This clonotype was detected only a few times. The chain is built from TRBV20-1 and TRBJ2-7; 8 bases agree with TRBD1. Germline CDR1 is DFQATT and CDR2 is SNEGSKA (reference sequence). This CDR3 has 14 residues. The junction had 10 bases not matched to a gene; V was cut back by 0 bases and J by 9 bases. The CDR3: CSARDPRTGKSQYF. DNA for the CDR3: TGCAGTGCTAGAGACCCCAGGACAGGGAAGTCGCAGTACTTC.

The table lists this clonotype with a few counts. CDR3 residues: CSARGRGQNRAEQYF. The CDR3 DNA sequence: TGCAGTGCTAGAGGCCGCGGACAGAACAGGGCCGAGCAGTACTTC. The chain couples TRBV20-1 to TRBJ2-7; possible D gene TRBD1, 6 bases. The V gene lost 1 base and the J gene lost 6 bases, with 19 bases spanning the gap. The CDR3 totals 15 residues. Germline lookup yields CDR1 DFQATT and CDR2 SNEGSKA (reference sequence).

Ten or more counts support this clonotype. V is TRBV6-5 and J is TRBJ2-1, with 11 positions matching TRBD2. The CDR3 is 15 amino acids. The V gene's germline CDR1 is MNHEY and CDR2 SVGAGI. Germline trimming cut 6 bases from V and 7 bases from J; bases unmatched to any gene: 8. The CDR3 nucleotides are TGTGCCAGCAGCCCGACTAGCGGGGCCCGTAATGAGCAGTTCTTC. Its translation is CASSPTSGARNEQFF.

The V gene is TRBV28, the J gene TRBJ1-1; D is ambiguous. The CDR3 runs to 13 residues. Germline CDR1 reads MDHEN; CDR2 reads SYDVKM. V was clipped by 5 bases and J by 7 bases, with 14 bases between them. In DNA, the CDR3 is TGTGCCAGCAGTCCAAAGGCGGGCGGTGAAGCTTTCTTT. Amino acids: CASSPKAGGEAFF.

For this clonotype: It may be a read error: a sequence one base away is much more abundant. The rearrangement uses TRBV7-9 and TRBJ1-2; D remains ambiguous. Deletions cut 7 bases from V and 4 bases from J, with 13 bases between. Germline assignment: CDR1 SEHNR and CDR2 FQNEAQ (reference sequence). The length of the CDR3 is 13 residues. The CDR3 protein is CASMQSSGYGYTF. The CDR3 region has the DNA TGTGCCAGCATGCAGTCTTCTGGCTATGGCTACACCTTC.

About this clonotype itself: The junction departs from the called germline gene at one end, perhaps through a read error. The genes are TRBV3-1 and TRBJ2-5; 8 positions match TRBD1. The CDR3 extends over 13 amino acids. Germline V gene lookup returns CDR1 LGHDT and CDR2 YNNKEL (reference sequence). The CDR3 reads CTSLGRGLETQYF. CDR3 nucleotide sequence: TGTACCAGCCTAGGCAGGGGGCTTGAGACCCAGTACTTC.

This chain connects TRBV20-1 to TRBJ2-7, with 8 bases identical to TRBD1. Germline V gene sequence: CDR1 DFQATT, CDR2 SNEGSKA (reference sequence). CDR3 length: 15 residues. Trimming cost V 6 bases and J 4 bases; bases outside gene matches: 14. CDR3 region: CSARPRTGYRYEQYF. The CDR3 region has the DNA TGCAGTGCCCGACCCCGGACAGGGTATCGGTACGAGCAGTACTTC.

The CDR3 protein is CASSYTGRDTQYF. Written as DNA, the CDR3 is TGTGCCAGCAGTTACACGGGGAGGGATACGCAGTATTTT. The chain is built from TRBV28 and TRBJ2-3, with TRBD2 as a possible D gene (6 bases). Germline CDR1 and CDR2: MDHEN and SYDVKM. The CDR3 is 13 amino acids. Trimming left V 4 bases short and J 6 bases short, with 11 bases between.

This sequence joins TRBV7-2 and TRBJ1-4, with D hard to call. The V gene's germline CDR1 is SGHTA and CDR2 FQGNSA. The V end lost 7 bases, the J end lost 0 bases, and 6 bases lay between the germline ends. The CDR3 has 13 amino acids. The CDR3 DNA reads TGTGCCAGCAAACCAGCAACTAATGAAAAACTGTTTTTT. Its protein product is CASKPATNEKLFF.

This clonotype occurred many times. The chain joins TRBV7-9 to TRBJ2-7; unclear D gene. Germline V lookup: CDR1 SEHNR, CDR2 FQNEAQ (reference sequence). The V end was cut by 5 bases, the J end by 1 base, with 15 bases between. CDR3 length: 15 amino acids. As DNA, the CDR3 is TGTGCCAGCAGCCCCGGGCCCTTAGGGTCCTACGAGCAGTACTTC. It encodes CASSPGPLGSYEQYF.

This clonotype was picked up many times. The J gene is TRBJ2-7, the V gene TRBV6-5; TRBD1 agrees at 7 bases. The V segment lost 6 bases and the J segment 2 bases; nucleotides outside the gene matches: 10. The CDR3 extends over 15 amino acids. Germline V lookup: CDR1 MNHEY, CDR2 SVGAGI. The CDR3 DNA sequence: TGTGCCAGCAGGAGGGACAGCGCTAACCCCTACGAGCAGTACTTC. This translates into CASRRDSANPYEQYF.

J is TRBJ1-2 and V is TRBV4-1; D gene uncertain. Trimming pared 4 bases from V and 8 bases from J, leaving 11 bases between. Germline V gene sequence: CDR1 MGHRA, CDR2 YSYEKL. The CDR3 length is 12 residues. For the CDR3, the DNA is TGCGCCAGCAGCCCGGATTGGGTAGGCTACACCTTC. Translation: CASSPDWVGYTF.

The V call is TRBV5-1, the J call TRBJ1-5, with 8 bases fitting TRBD1. Germline V gene sequence: CDR1 SGHRS, CDR2 YFSETQ. CDR3 length: 14 amino acids. V was clipped by 1 base and J by 7 bases; unmatched bases: 4. The DNA of the CDR3 is TGCGCCAGCAGCTTGACAGGGGGTCGACAGCCCCAGCATTTT. This sequence encodes CASSLTGGRQPQHF.

This sequence joins TRBV4-3 and TRBJ2-1, with 8 bases that match TRBD2. Germline assignment: CDR1 LGHNA and CDR2 YSLEER. The CDR3 totals 15 residues. The V gene end was trimmed by 1 base and the J gene end by 7 bases; junction bases not matched to a gene: 6. CDR3 coding DNA: TGCGCCAGCAGCCAAGGACGAGCGGGAGAAAATGAGCAGTTCTTC. This sequence encodes CASSQGRAGENEQFF.

This clonotype has just a few counts. The chain links TRBV6-6 to TRBJ2-7; maybe TRBD1 (7 bases). The CDR3 has 13 residues. CDR1 is MNHNY and CDR2 is SVGAGI in the germline V gene (reference sequence). Trimming took 6 bases from V and 3 from J, leaving 12 bases between them. This CDR3 reads CASSPGGFYEQYF. CDR3 DNA sequence: TGTGCCAGCAGCCCAGGGGGGTTCTACGAGCAGTACTTC.

This clonotype was picked up a small number of times. The chain joins TRBV28 to TRBJ2-7; a possible D gene is TRBD2 (5 bases). The length of the CDR3 is 14 residues. The V gene's germline CDR1 is MDHEN and CDR2 SYDVKM. V lost 3 bases to trimming and J lost 4 bases, with 13 bases between them. CDR3 nucleotide sequence: TGTGCCAGCAGTTTGGAGGATCCGGGGTACGAGCAGTACTTC. Translation: CASSLEDPGYEQYF.

As for this clonotype: The junction does not match germline at one end; this may be a read error. The DNA of the CDR3 is TGCAGTGCTAGTCCAACTAAGGGCTTCTCCTACAATAAGCAGTTCTTC. Its protein is CSASPTKGFSYNKQFF. The chain links TRBV20-1 to TRBJ2-1; D unclear. The germline V gene encodes CDR1 DFQATT and CDR2 SNEGSKA (reference sequence). The CDR3 runs 16 residues.

This clonotype was seen more than once but under ten times. The chain combines TRBV7-9 with TRBJ2-7; D remains unclear. Germline V gene sequence: CDR1 SEHNR, CDR2 FQNEAQ (reference sequence). The CDR3 runs to 17 residues. Deletions cut 6 bases from V and 0 bases from J, with 21 bases between. CDR3 loop: CASSRALGSESSYEQYF. CDR3 coding DNA: TGTGCCAGCAGTCGGGCGTTGGGCAGCGAGAGCTCCTACGAGCAGTACTTC. Complete variable domain (other parts from reference TRBV7-9 and TRBJ2-7): DTGVSQNPRHKITKRGQNVTFRCDPISEHNRLYWYRQTLGQGPEFLTYFQNEAQLEKSRLLSDRFSAERPKGSFSTLEIQRTEQGDSAMYLCASSRALGSESSYEQYFGPGTRLTVT.

The V and J genes are TRBV4-1 and TRBJ2-1; 9 bases are shared with TRBD2. Germline CDR1 and CDR2: MGHRA and YSYEKL. CDR3 length equals 16 residues. The V gene end was trimmed by 5 bases and the J gene end by 7 bases; junction bases not matched to a gene: 12. The CDR3 region has the DNA TGCGCCAGCAGCTTCCAGGGTAGCGGGGGAGGGAATGAGCAGTTCTTC. This gives the protein CASSFQGSGGGNEQFF.

J is TRBJ2-3 and V is TRBV29-1, with D perhaps TRBD1 (5 bases). CDR1 is SQVTM and CDR2 is ANQGSEA in the germline V gene. This CDR3 has 12 residues. V dropped 6 bases and J dropped 4 bases, with 11 bases sitting between them. The CDR3 DNA is TGCAGCGTATGGACATGGGCAGATACGCAGTATTTT. Translated: CSVWTWADTQYF.

The rearrangement uses TRBV5-6 and TRBJ1-1; the D is unclear. V was pared by 2 bases and J by 6 bases, with 5 bases between. Per the germline V gene, CDR1 is SGHDT and CDR2 is YYEEEE. The CDR3 runs 11 residues. CDR3: CASSLFAEAFF. CDR3 nucleotide sequence: TGTGCCAGCAGCTTATTTGCTGAAGCTTTCTTT.

This clonotype has ten or more counts. The chain recombines TRBV4-2 with TRBJ1-2, with D perhaps TRBD1 (5 bases). Between the trimmed V and J ends, which lost 0 bases and 5 bases, there was a span of 13 bases. CDR1 and CDR2 from the germline V gene are LGHNA and YNFKEQ. The CDR3 is 15 residues long. The CDR3, as DNA: TGTGCCAGCAGCCAAGAAGGGGCCGGGGGATATGGCTACACCTTC. Encoded protein: CASSQEGAGGYGYTF.